Listed here are 32 T cell receptor beta chains from one sample, sequenced in a study of OX40 agonist ivuxolimab in advanced cancers. Here immunoSEQ multiplex PCR was the method, and the copy in TCRdb shows in-frame clones only, minus some. The sample lists roughly 86,000 clones, about 94% occurring once. Material: CD4+ or CD8+ T cells sorted from blood, obtained in a trial of the OX40 agonist ivuxolimab. The receptors shown here come from an adult with an advanced solid tumor such as melanoma, head and neck, liver or kidney cancer.

V and J are TRBV30 and TRBJ1-5; a possible D gene is TRBD1 (5 bases). Trimming shortened V by 2 bases and J by 1 base, and 9 bases separated the two germline ends. This CDR3 comprises 14 residues. In germline, CDR1 is GTSNPN, CDR2 SVGIG (reference sequence). The CDR3 here is CAWSPRDSNQPQHF. CDR3 sequence (DNA): TGTGCCTGGAGTCCCCGGGACAGCAATCAGCCCCAGCATTTT.

The genes are TRBV5-4 and TRBJ2-7; maybe TRBD2 (5 bases). Trimming left V 4 bases short and J 3 bases short, with 14 bases between. Germline V gene lookup returns CDR1 SGHNT and CDR2 YYREEE (reference sequence). The CDR3 has 14 amino acids. This CDR3 reads CASSPEERSYEQYF. CDR3 DNA sequence: TGTGCCAGCAGCCCGGAGGAGCGGAGCTACGAGCAGTACTTC.

The rearrangement joins TRBV19 to TRBJ1-1, with a tentative D call TRBD1 (5 bases). V dropped 5 bases and J dropped 5 bases, with 12 bases sitting between them. This CDR3 contains 13 residues. Germline lookup yields CDR1 LNHDA and CDR2 SQIVND (reference sequence). The DNA of the CDR3 is TGTGCCAGTAGTGTTGACAGAGGGACTGAAGCTTTCTTT. As protein: CASSVDRGTEAFF.

This CDR3 is CASSLGQGYTGELFF. DNA of the CDR3: TGTGCCAGCAGCCTAGGACAGGGGTACACCGGGGAGCTGTTTTTT. This sequence joins TRBV11-1 and TRBJ2-2; TRBD1 matches at 9 bases. The CDR3 spans 15 residues. V shed 5 bases, J shed 3 bases, and the junction held 4 bases outside the gene matches. The V gene's germline CDR1 is SGHAT and CDR2 FQDESV (reference sequence).

This sequence joins TRBV2 and TRBJ2-3; TRBD2 aligns across 9 bases. Germline-derived CDR1 and CDR2 are SNHLY and FYNNEI. This CDR3 contains 17 residues. With V trimmed by 7 bases and J by 4 bases, 15 bases remained unmatched. The CDR3 nucleotides are TGTGCCAGCAAAGATTTCTCGGCGGGAGGGACCCCAGATACGCAGTATTTT. Translated: CASKDFSAGGTPDTQYF.

V and J are TRBV5-6 and TRBJ2-1, with 8 bases fitting TRBD1. J was trimmed by 11 bases and V by 3 bases; bases with no gene match: 4. The CDR3 consists of 12 residues. CDR1 is SGHDT, CDR2 YYEEEE, per germline. The CDR3 coding sequence is TGTGCCAGCAGCTCAGACAGGGGACAGCAGTTCTTC. Protein product: CASSSDRGQQFF. The full variable domain, with the rest looked up from reference TRBV5-6 and TRBJ2-1, is DAGVTQSPTHLIKTRGQQVTLRCSPKSGHDTVSWYQQALGQGPQFIFQYYEEEERQRGNFPDRFSGHQFPNYSSELNVNALLLGDSALYLCASSSDRGQQFFGPGTRLTVL.

V and J are TRBV10-3 and TRBJ1-2; D is ambiguous. Between the trimmed V and J ends, which lost 7 bases and 0 bases, there was a span of 9 bases. This CDR3 has 13 residues. Germline CDR1 and CDR2: ENHRY and SYGVKD. The CDR3 sequence is CAITPQTNYGYTF. In nucleotides, the CDR3 is TGTGCCATCACCCCGCAAACTAACTATGGCTACACCTTC.

This chain links TRBV19 with TRBJ2-1; 11 bases align to TRBD2. The V segment lost 6 bases and the J segment 14 bases; nucleotides outside the gene matches: 15. The CDR3 is 15 residues long. Germline CDR1 reads LNHDA; CDR2 reads SQIVND (reference sequence). The CDR3 DNA sequence: TGTGCCAGTAGACCCACGGGACTAGCGGACGAAAGGGAGTTCTTC. It yields the protein CASRPTGLADEREFF.

V is TRBV7-9 and J is TRBJ2-3, with D tentatively TRBD2 (5 bases). V shed 6 bases and J shed 6 bases, with 22 bases lying between them. The V gene's germline CDR1 is SEHNR and CDR2 FQNEAQ (reference sequence). The CDR3 extends over 16 amino acids. CDR3 protein: CASRYTGHAGEDTQYF. The CDR3 DNA sequence: TGTGCCAGCAGGTATACCGGCCACGCCGGGGAGGATACGCAGTATTTT. The variable domain in full, completed from reference TRBV7-9 and TRBJ2-3, reads DTGVSQNPRHKITKRGQNVTFRCDPISEHNRLYWYRQTLGQGPEFLTYFQNEAQLEKSRLLSDRFSAERPKGSFSTLEIQRTEQGDSAMYLCASRYTGHAGEDTQYFGPGTRLTVL.

The rearrangement links TRBV5-1 to TRBJ2-1, with TRBD2 matching 12 bases. Looked up from germline, CDR1 is SGHRS and CDR2 is YFSETQ. The CDR3 is 15 residues long. The trim removed 0 bases at V and 10 bases at J, leaving 5 bases unmatched. CDR3 in amino acids: CASSLAGLAGGEQFF. CDR3 sequence (DNA): TGCGCCAGCAGCTTGGCCGGTCTAGCGGGAGGGGAGCAGTTCTTC. The full variable domain, completed using reference TRBV5-1 and TRBJ2-1, is KAGVTQTPRYLIKTRGQQVTLSCSPISGHRSVSWYQQTPGQGLQFLFEYFSETQRNKGNFPGRFSGRQFSNSRSEMNVSTLELGDSALYLCASSLAGLAGGEQFFGPGTRLTVL.

This sequence joins TRBV9 and TRBJ2-3, with TRBD2 identical over 8 bases. With 0 bases clipped from V and 3 bases from J, the junction kept 9 bases outside the gene matches. CDR3 size: 17 residues. Looked up from germline, CDR1 is SGDLS and CDR2 is YYNGEE. The DNA of the CDR3 is TGTGCCAGCAGCGTAGCTACTACGGGAGGGAGGACAGATACGCAGTATTTT. It encodes CASSVATTGGRTDTQYF.

CDR3 amino acids: CASSGRSWGEQYF. As DNA, the CDR3 is TGTGCCAGCTCAGGCAGGAGCTGGGGCGAGCAGTACTTC. The chain employs TRBV18 and TRBJ2-7; no clear D gene. The CDR3 is made up of 13 amino acids. Between the trimmed V and J ends, which lost 5 bases and 6 bases, there was a span of 14 bases. Per germline, CDR1 KGHSH and CDR2 LQKENI.

The CDR3 coding sequence is TGTGCCAGCAGTCCCCGCCCCGATCAGCCCCAGCATTTT. Its protein product is CASSPRPDQPQHF. The chain links TRBV27 to TRBJ1-5; the D is unclear. Germline V gene sequence: CDR1 MNHEY, CDR2 SMNVEV (reference sequence). The length of the CDR3 is 13 residues. The V end was cut by 5 bases, the J end by 5 bases, with 10 bases between.

This chain connects TRBV16 to TRBJ2-7; no reliable D call. The germline gives CDR1 KGHSY, CDR2 FQNENV. The germline V and J ends were trimmed by 4 bases and 0 bases, with 4 bases remaining between them. The CDR3 loop spans 12 amino acids. This CDR3 reads CASSRSSYEQYF. The CDR3 nucleotides read TGTGCCAGCAGCCGCAGCTCCTACGAGCAGTACTTC.

The J gene is TRBJ2-7, the V gene TRBV10-3; TRBD2 aligns across 11 bases. Germline V gives CDR1 ENHRY, CDR2 SYGVKD. The V gene end was trimmed by 1 base and the J gene end by 3 bases; junction bases not matched to a gene: 5. The CDR3 contains 16 residues. The CDR3, as DNA: TGTGCCATCAGTGAGTTCGGGACTAGCGGAGGCTACGAGCAGTACTTC. Its translation is CAISEFGTSGGYEQYF.

The CDR3 DNA reads TGTGCCAGCAGTCGCTTTGGGAGGAACACTGAAGCTTTCTTT. Its translation is CASSRFGRNTEAFF. This chain uses TRBV28 with TRBJ1-1; no firm D call. Germline CDR1 MDHEN, CDR2 SYDVKM. The CDR3 sequence is 14 residues long. V was trimmed by 5 bases and J by 1 base, leaving 11 bases between them.

In its sample, this clone was seen a few times. The genes are TRBV2 and TRBJ2-2; tentatively, D is TRBD2 (6 bases). Germline lookup yields CDR1 SNHLY and CDR2 FYNNEI. CDR3 length: 11 amino acids. Trimming removed 6 bases from V and 13 bases from J, with 12 bases in between. CDR3 protein: CASRGGSVLFF. In nucleotides, the CDR3 is TGTGCCAGCAGGGGGGGTAGTGTGCTGTTTTTT.

This chain uses TRBV10-3 with TRBJ2-1, with D possibly matching TRBD2 (5 bases). With 6 bases removed from V and 0 bases from J, the gap between germline ends came to 6 bases. The CDR3 is 13 residues long. CDR1 ENHRY and CDR2 SYGVKD come from the germline V gene. The DNA for the CDR3 is TGTGCCATCAGGGACTTCTCCTACAATGAGCAGTTCTTC. The encoded protein is CAIRDFSYNEQFF.

CDR3 in DNA: TGTGCCAGCAGCCAAACTACTGGACTAGCGGGAAAAAATGAGCAGTTCTTC. Translated: CASSQTTGLAGKNEQFF. The chain links TRBV4-2 to TRBJ2-1; 12 nucleotides match TRBD2. The CDR3 covers 17 residues. Trimming at V came to 2 bases and at J to 7 bases, leaving 9 bases not matched to a gene. Looked up from germline, CDR1 is LGHNA and CDR2 is YNFKEQ.

V and J are TRBV7-9 and TRBJ1-4, with D perhaps matching TRBD1 (5 bases). Germline V lookup: CDR1 SEHNR, CDR2 FQNEAQ (reference sequence). This CDR3 has 15 residues. The V gene lost 5 bases and the J gene lost 0 bases, with 10 bases spanning the gap. In nucleotides, the CDR3 is TGTGCCAGCAGCAGGGGTTGGGCAACTAATGAAAAACTGTTTTTT. Its translation: CASSRGWATNEKLFF.

The chain combines TRBV30 with TRBJ2-7, with TRBD2 matching 9 bases. CDR1 is GTSNPN, CDR2 SVGIG, per germline (reference sequence). With V trimmed by 3 bases and J by 5 bases, 8 bases remained unmatched. The CDR3 has 14 amino acids. The CDR3 sequence is CAWSFSGRGHEQYF. CDR3 nucleotides: TGTGCCTGGAGCTTTAGCGGGAGAGGCCACGAGCAGTACTTC.

Turning to this clone: This same CDR3 is encoded by further DNA sequences in the sample. The gene calls are TRBV6-5 and TRBJ2-3, with D perhaps TRBD1 (5 bases). Germline lookup yields CDR1 MNHEY and CDR2 SVGAGI. V was pared by 4 bases and J by 1 base, with 9 bases between. This CDR3 is 14 amino acids long. As DNA, the CDR3 is TGTGCCAGCAGTTTTCAGGGTGGCACAGATACGCAGTATTTT. The encoded protein is CASSFQGGTDTQYF.

V is TRBV28 and J is TRBJ2-7; 7 bases agree with TRBD1. The CDR3 is made up of 16 amino acids. V was clipped by 6 bases and J by 2 bases; unmatched bases: 13. CDR1 is MDHEN, CDR2 SYDVKM, per germline. The CDR3 here is CASRKWDRTPAYEQYF. The DNA for the CDR3 is TGTGCCAGCAGGAAGTGGGACAGAACTCCAGCCTACGAGCAGTACTTC.

The chain is built from TRBV7-2 and TRBJ2-1, with 7 bases lining up with TRBD1. Germline CDR1 reads SGHTA; CDR2 reads FQGNSA. The CDR3 contains 15 residues. J was trimmed by 3 bases and V by 6 bases; bases with no gene match: 8. CDR3 sequence reads: CASRPQGQNYNEQFF. The CDR3 nucleotides read TGTGCCAGCAGACCACAGGGGCAGAACTACAATGAGCAGTTCTTC.

This CDR3 is CASSPRLAGGPYEQYF. The DNA for the CDR3 is TGCGCCAGCAGCCCCCGGCTAGCGGGAGGGCCCTACGAGCAGTACTTC. The chain recombines TRBV4-1 with TRBJ2-7; 12 bases map to TRBD2. CDR3 length: 16 amino acids. The V gene end was trimmed by 4 bases and the J gene end by 2 bases; junction bases not matched to a gene: 6. Germline CDR1 reads MGHRA; CDR2 reads YSYEKL.

The CDR3 DNA reads as TGTGCCAGCAGTTATGCCCTGGGCGGCTACACCTTC. It is translated as CASSYALGGYTF. This rearrangement joins TRBV6-5 to TRBJ1-2; D uncertain. Germline V gene data show CDR1 as MNHEY and CDR2 as SVGAGI. The V and J ends lost 3 bases and 8 bases respectively, with 10 bases between them. This CDR3 is built from 12 residues.

DNA of the CDR3: TGCGCCAGCAATACCGGGGACCAAGAGACCCAGTACTTC. Translated: CASNTGDQETQYF. V is TRBV5-1 and J is TRBJ2-5; TRBD2 might be the D (5 bases). This CDR3 is 13 amino acids long. Looked up from germline, CDR1 is SGHRS and CDR2 is YFSETQ. V was cut by 6 bases and J by 0 bases, with 9 bases left in between.

J is TRBJ2-6 and V is TRBV11-2; D gene ambiguous. The CDR3 covers 15 residues. Germline CDR1 is SGHAT and CDR2 is FQNNGV. Trimming removed 3 bases from V and 0 bases from J, with 6 bases in between. For the CDR3, the DNA is TGTGCCAGCAGCTTTATGGGCTCTGGGGCCAACGTCCTGACTTTC. It codes for CASSFMGSGANVLTF.

This chain joins TRBV13 and TRBJ2-1; D is possibly TRBD2 (5 bases). The CDR3 sequence is 13 residues long. Germline CDR1 PRHDT, CDR2 FYEKMQ (reference sequence). V lost 5 bases and J 6 bases, leaving 11 bases between the germline ends. The CDR3 coding sequence is TGTGCCAGCAGCCCACCCGGACTCAATGAGCAGTTCTTC. The encoded protein is CASSPPGLNEQFF.

The chain combines TRBV6-6 with TRBJ2-7; D is tentatively TRBD1 or TRBD2 (6 bases each). The CDR3 is made up of 14 amino acids. Deletions cut 5 bases from V and 2 bases from J, with 13 bases between. Germline CDR1 is MNHNY and CDR2 is SVGAGI (reference sequence). CDR3 protein: CASSPPGGPYEQYF. The CDR3, as DNA: TGTGCCAGCAGTCCTCCCGGGGGCCCCTACGAGCAGTACTTC.

The chain uses TRBV19 and TRBJ2-7; perhaps D is TRBD1 or TRBD2 (6 bases each). The CDR3 is made up of 13 amino acids. Germline V gives CDR1 LNHDA, CDR2 SQIVND (reference sequence). The V end lost 5 bases, the J end lost 6 bases, and 14 bases lay between the germline ends. The CDR3 region is CASSPGAPGEQYF. The CDR3 nucleotides read TGTGCCAGTAGTCCGGGGGCGCCGGGCGAGCAGTACTTC.

The CDR3 DNA sequence: TGTGCCAGCCACCGGCGGGGAAGGCAGCCCCAGCATTTT. This translates into CASHRRGRQPQHF. The genes are TRBV27 and TRBJ1-5; unclear D gene. The V and J ends lost 8 bases and 7 bases respectively, with 15 bases between them. Germline CDR1 and CDR2: MNHEY and SMNVEV (reference sequence). The CDR3 length is 13 residues.